Described below is a single T cell receptor beta chain sequence and its context. This sample is part of a study of T cells in Graves' hyperthyroidism and ophthalmopathy. Absent ophthalmopathy progression within 18 months defined stable Graves' hyperthyroidism. TCR beta CDR3 sequences were amplified from RNA transcripts. A first-round RT-PCR of the TCR CDR3 used the HTBI primer set. TCRdb ran MiXCR on the multiplex PCR reads and lists one entry per CDR3 protein. The data show hundreds of thousands of distinct CDR3 sequences, approximately 44% seen once. Germline CDR1 SQVTM, CDR2 ANQGSEA. The V end lost 4 bases, the J end lost 2 bases, and 9 bases lay between the germline ends. This CDR3 is 12 amino acids long.

The chain carries TRBV29-1 and TRBJ2-7; D might be TRBD2 (5 bases). This receptor was taken from a woman aged 18-30 years with Graves' hyperthyroidism. Sequencing was carried out using peripheral blood or thyroid tissue (not recorded which). This CDR3 reads CSVAGDTYEQYF. DNA for the CDR3: TGCAGCGTTGCCGGGGATACCTACGAGCAGTACTTC.